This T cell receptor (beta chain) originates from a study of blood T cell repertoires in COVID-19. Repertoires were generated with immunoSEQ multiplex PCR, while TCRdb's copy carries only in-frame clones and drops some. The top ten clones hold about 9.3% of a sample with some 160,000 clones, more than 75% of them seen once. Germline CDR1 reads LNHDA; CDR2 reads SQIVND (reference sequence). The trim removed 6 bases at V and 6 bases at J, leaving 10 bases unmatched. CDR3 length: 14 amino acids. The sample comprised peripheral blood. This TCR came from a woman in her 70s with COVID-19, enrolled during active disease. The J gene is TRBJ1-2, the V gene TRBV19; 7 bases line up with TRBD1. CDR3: CASSDRASFHGYTF. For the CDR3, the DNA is TGTGCCAGTAGCGACAGGGCCTCCTTCCATGGCTACACCTTC.